This TCR beta chain came from a study of glioma-infiltrating T cells. Study-wide results and caveats: Non-neoplastic patients had below-expected tissue-blood divergence, while all gliomas exceeded expectation.

At least ten counts were recorded for this clonotype. What it binds is unknown. Amplification of TCR alpha and beta CDR3 regions from RNA used iRepertoire nested multiplex PCR. For one-step reverse transcription and amplification, about 90-450 ng of tissue mRNA or PBMC total RNA was used. TCRdb re-called the multiplex PCR reads through MiXCR, storing one row per CDR3 protein. The sample shows about 89,000 distinct CDR3 sequences, about 25% of them seen only once. The CDR3 length is 12 residues. Germline V lookup: CDR1 WSHSY, CDR2 SAAADI. V was trimmed by 7 bases and J by 5 bases, leaving 9 bases between them.

The sequencing input was glioma tissue, nonneoplastic brain tissue, or PBMCs (not recorded which). The chain carries TRBV10-2 and TRBJ2-1, with D perhaps matching TRBD2 (5 bases). This sequence was found in a human donor with low-grade glioma or glioblastoma, undergoing nonglioma brain surgery, or in good health (not recorded which). CDR3: CASMWENNEQFF. For the CDR3, the DNA is TGCGCCAGCATGTGGGAGAACAATGAGCAGTTCTTC.